This entry concerns a single T cell receptor beta chain. Its antigen remains unknown. This record comes from a study of identical twins. Study-level results: Less excess twin sharing appeared in beta out-of-frame sequences.

Germline CDR1 and CDR2: SQVTM and ANQGSEA. This CDR3 is built from 13 residues. Trimming stripped 1 base from V and 1 base from J, with 7 bases between. TCRdb reprocessed the 5' RACE reads via MiXCR and lists one record per CDR3 protein. This table holds 1.5 million to 2 million distinct CDR3 sequences, about 31% found once. The material sequenced was cord blood. The rearrangement uses TRBV29-1 and TRBJ2-5; a possible D gene is TRBD1 (5 bases). This TCR was recovered from a newborn girl in good health. CDR3 loop: CSVEAGFQETQYF. CDR3 DNA: TGCAGCGTTGAAGCAGGGTTCCAAGAGACCCAGTACTTC.